These 24 T cell receptor beta chains share one sample of origin, sequenced in a study of identical twins. Using its own MiXCR run on the 5' RACE reads, TCRdb lists one record per CDR3 protein. The table records 350,000 to 600,000 distinct CDR3 sequences, 12% to 15% of them present only once. The same specimen was also included in a second study, on yellow fever vaccine responses in identical twins.

Sequencing input: CD4+ T cells sorted from blood. These receptors were taken from a woman younger than 30 in good health.

This clonotype was counted only a few times. This chain links TRBV24-1 with TRBJ2-1; TRBD1 matches 7 bases. The CDR3 extends over 16 amino acids. Germline trimming cut 3 bases from V and 5 bases from J; bases unmatched to any gene: 9. Germline V gene data show CDR1 as KGHDR and CDR2 as SFDVKD. This CDR3 is CATSDPTTGWDNEQFF. CDR3 nucleotides: TGTGCCACCAGTGATCCTACGACAGGGTGGGACAATGAGCAGTTCTTC.

This chain uses TRBV20-1 with TRBJ2-2, with D maybe TRBD2 (5 bases). In germline, CDR1 is DFQATT, CDR2 SNEGSKA (reference sequence). V was clipped by 4 bases and J by 1 base, with 10 bases between them. This CDR3 contains 14 residues. CDR3 in DNA: TGCAGTGCTAAGAAGAGGGAGAACACCGGGGAGCTGTTTTTT. The encoded protein is CSAKKRENTGELFF.

The chain couples TRBV6-2 or TRBV6-3 to TRBJ2-7; 9 nucleotides match TRBD1. This CDR3 is built from 15 residues. Germline CDR1 MNHEY, CDR2 SVGEGT. V shed 5 bases, J shed 3 bases, and the junction held 8 bases outside the gene matches. CDR3 region: CASSVTGTGHYEQYF. Written as DNA, the CDR3 is TGTGCCAGCAGTGTCACCGGGACAGGGCACTACGAGCAGTACTTC.

This rearrangement joins TRBV25-1 to TRBJ2-5, with D possibly being TRBD2 (6 bases). The V end was cut by 8 bases, the J end by 2 bases, with 12 bases between. Germline V gene lookup returns CDR1 MGHDK and CDR2 SYGVNS. This CDR3 region has 13 residues. The CDR3: CASGFGTQETQYF. The CDR3 region has the DNA TGTGCCAGCGGGTTTGGGACTCAAGAGACCCAGTACTTC.

This chain joins TRBV5-1 and TRBJ2-5, with TRBD2 matching over 8 bases. From germline, CDR1 is SGHRS and CDR2 YFSETQ. V trimming: 0 bases; J trimming: 5 bases; junction bases outside the gene matches: 9. The CDR3 sequence is 16 residues long. The CDR3 DNA reads as TGCGCCAGCAGCTTGGCCCGAGCGGGGGCTGGGGAGACCCAGTACTTC. It codes for CASSLARAGAGETQYF.

This clonotype was recorded a few times. This rearrangement joins TRBV24-1 to TRBJ2-3; TRBD1 might be the D (5 bases). Germline CDR1 KGHDR, CDR2 SFDVKD. Trimming removed 5 bases from V and 3 bases from J, with 11 bases in between. The CDR3 is 14 amino acids. The CDR3 sequence is CATSGGRVTDTQYF. CDR3 DNA: TGTGCCACCAGTGGCGGCAGGGTAACAGATACGCAGTATTTT.

Notes on this clonotype: This may be a read error, as it is one base from a much larger clone. The CDR3 DNA follows: TGTGCCAGAAGTTATGGGCTAGCTCTCGGAGGTGAGCAGTTCTTC. Protein product: CARSYGLALGGEQFF. This sequence joins TRBV6-5 and TRBJ2-1; D is perhaps TRBD2 (5 bases). CDR1 and CDR2 from the germline V gene are MNHEY and SVGAGI. This CDR3 has 15 amino acids.

This clonotype was detected a few times. The J gene is TRBJ2-7, the V gene TRBV5-1, with 8 positions matching TRBD2. V gave up 3 bases and J gave up 4 bases; unmatched junction bases: 12. Germline V gives CDR1 SGHRS, CDR2 YFSETQ. The CDR3 runs to 16 residues. The CDR3 sequence: CASSSSLRGVNYEQYF. The CDR3, as DNA: TGCGCCAGCAGCTCCTCTCTGCGGGGGGTCAATTACGAGCAGTACTTC.

This clonotype qualifies as medium-sized. This sequence joins TRBV14 and TRBJ2-1, with 7 bases matching TRBD2. Germline V lookup: CDR1 SGHDN, CDR2 FVKESK. The CDR3 extends over 16 amino acids. The V segment lost 5 bases and the J segment 4 bases; nucleotides outside the gene matches: 11. CDR3 protein: CASSGRRTRMYNEQFF. DNA of the CDR3: TGTGCCAGCAGCGGCCGCAGGACTAGAATGTACAATGAGCAGTTCTTC.

The chain couples TRBV6-1 to TRBJ2-7; the D gene is possibly TRBD1 (6 bases). CDR3 length: 13 residues. Trimming stripped 10 bases from V and 0 bases from J, with 13 bases between. The germline CDR1 and CDR2 sequences are MNHNS and SASEGT. CDR3 sequence: CAISTGPSYEQYF. The CDR3 DNA follows: TGTGCCATCTCAACAGGGCCCTCCTACGAGCAGTACTTC.

This clonotype was seen a few times. The chain carries TRBV29-1 and TRBJ1-2; D ambiguous. CDR1 and CDR2 (germline): SQVTM, ANQGSEA. CDR3 length: 12 amino acids. Between the trimmed V and J ends, which lost 7 bases and 4 bases, there was a span of 13 bases. The CDR3 DNA reads as TGCAGCGCTTTCAGGATCCTCTATGGCTACACCTTC. Protein product: CSAFRILYGYTF.

This clonotype has just a few counts. This sequence joins TRBV4-2 and TRBJ1-6, with TRBD1 matching over 9 bases. The V and J ends lost 0 bases and 8 bases, in that order; junction bases with no gene match: 8. Germline V gene lookup returns CDR1 LGHNA and CDR2 YNFKEQ. The CDR3 length is 17 residues. CDR3 region: CASSQDSTTGGYSPLHF. In nucleotides, the CDR3 is TGTGCCAGCAGCCAAGACTCAACCACAGGGGGCTATTCACCCCTCCACTTT.

Regarding this clonotype: One end of the junction varies from germline; a read error may be responsible. V gene TRBV7-2 combines with J gene TRBJ2-2; D assignment may be TRBD1 or TRBD2 (5 bases each). The CDR3 runs 15 residues. Looked up from germline, CDR1 is SGHTA and CDR2 is FQGNSA. The CDR3 loop is CASSLFQGDTGELVF. In DNA form, the CDR3 reads TGTGCCAGCAGCTTGTTTCAGGGCGACACCGGGGAGCTGGTTTTT.

V gene TRBV2 combines with J gene TRBJ2-3, with 9 positions matching TRBD1. The germline CDR1 and CDR2 sequences are SNHLY and FYNNEI. V lost 6 bases, J lost 2 bases, and 6 bases stayed unmatched. CDR3 size: 15 residues. The CDR3 bases are TGTGCCAGCAGCGTTCAACAGGGGGCCACAGATACGCAGTATTTT. Its protein is CASSVQQGATDTQYF.

This clonotype was detected many times. This chain links TRBV5-1 with TRBJ2-3; TRBD1 is a possible D gene (6 bases). Trimming took 0 bases from V and 0 from J, leaving 8 bases between them. This CDR3 comprises 15 residues. Germline CDR1 is SGHRS and CDR2 is YFSETQ. CDR3 protein: CASSLEGQSTDTQYF. The CDR3 DNA follows: TGCGCCAGCAGCTTGGAGGGACAAAGCACAGATACGCAGTATTTT.

The chain combines TRBV7-6 with TRBJ2-6; D gene unclear. This CDR3 has 15 amino acids. CDR1 and CDR2 from the germline V gene are SGHVS and FNYEAQ. Trimming shortened V by 4 bases and J by 2 bases, and 9 bases separated the two germline ends. The CDR3 loop is CASSSLKPGANVLTF. The CDR3, as DNA: TGTGCCAGCAGCTCCCTTAAGCCTGGGGCCAACGTCCTGACTTTC.

This clonotype was seen only a few times. The chain carries TRBV7-2 and TRBJ2-7, with D unresolved. Germline V CDR1 and CDR2: SGHTA, FQGNSA. This CDR3 has 14 amino acids. Deletions cut 4 bases from V and 6 bases from J, with 16 bases between. Here the CDR3 reads CASSSDPSLSEQYF. As DNA, the CDR3 is TGTGCCAGCAGCTCGGACCCGTCCCTGTCCGAGCAGTACTTC.

The gene calls are TRBV5-1 and TRBJ2-5; D remains ambiguous. Germline lookup yields CDR1 SGHRS and CDR2 YFSETQ. Trimming stripped 0 bases from V and 1 base from J, with 13 bases between. CDR3 length equals 16 residues. In DNA, the CDR3 is TGCGCCAGCAGCTTGGCCGGGCCGGCCTTCCAAGAGACCCAGTACTTC. Its translation is CASSLAGPAFQETQYF.

This clonotype appeared a few times. The V call is TRBV29-1, the J call TRBJ2-3, with TRBD1 matching 8 bases. Germline trimming cut 4 bases from V and 2 bases from J; bases unmatched to any gene: 8. The CDR3 has 15 amino acids. Germline V gene data show CDR1 as SQVTM and CDR2 as ANQGSEA. CDR3 nucleotide sequence: TGCAGCGTTGGGGCGACAGGGGCTACCACAGATACGCAGTATTTT. Protein sequence: CSVGATGATTDTQYF.

The genes are TRBV28 and TRBJ2-7, with 7 bases lining up with TRBD2. Germline V gene sequence: CDR1 MDHEN, CDR2 SYDVKM. Trimming cost V 4 bases and J 3 bases; bases outside gene matches: 12. The CDR3 totals 16 residues. The CDR3 loop is CASSSSGLGAGYEQYF. CDR3 coding DNA: TGTGCCAGCAGTTCCTCCGGACTAGGGGCAGGCTACGAGCAGTACTTC.

This clonotype was counted between two and nine times. The gene calls are TRBV11-1 and TRBJ2-3; the match to TRBD2 covers 8 bases. CDR1 SGHAT and CDR2 FQDESV come from the germline V gene (reference sequence). The CDR3 runs 18 residues. V shed 5 bases and J 2 bases; nucleotides not matched to a gene: 15. The CDR3 here is CASSRNRLSGGNTDTQYF. CDR3 DNA: TGTGCCAGCAGCCGTAATCGCCTGAGCGGGGGAAACACAGATACGCAGTATTTT.

The chain couples TRBV20-1 to TRBJ2-1; perhaps TRBD2 as D (6 bases). The germline V and J ends were trimmed by 6 bases and 3 bases, with 18 bases remaining between them. There are 15 residues in the CDR3. Per germline, CDR1 DFQATT and CDR2 SNEGSKA (reference sequence). CDR3 region: CSANEMTRNYNEQFF. CDR3 in DNA: TGCAGTGCCAATGAGATGACTAGGAACTACAATGAGCAGTTCTTC.

The rearrangement joins TRBV7-2 to TRBJ1-3, with TRBD1 as a possible D gene (6 bases). Germline-derived CDR1 and CDR2 are SGHTA and FQGNSA. CDR3 length: 14 amino acids. The V end lost 5 bases, the J end lost 3 bases, and 11 bases lay between the germline ends. The CDR3 DNA follows: TGTGCCAGCAGCCGGAGGGGGAATGGAAACACCATATATTTT. Encoded protein: CASSRRGNGNTIYF.

The chain has TRBV28 and TRBJ2-2, with 7 bases aligning to TRBD2. Germline V CDR1 and CDR2: MDHEN, SYDVKM. The CDR3 loop spans 14 amino acids. Trimming took 6 bases from V and 7 from J; bases not matched to a gene: 8. CDR3 protein: CASRYRLASGELFF. CDR3 sequence (DNA): TGTGCCAGCAGGTACCGACTAGCTAGCGGGGAGCTGTTTTTT.